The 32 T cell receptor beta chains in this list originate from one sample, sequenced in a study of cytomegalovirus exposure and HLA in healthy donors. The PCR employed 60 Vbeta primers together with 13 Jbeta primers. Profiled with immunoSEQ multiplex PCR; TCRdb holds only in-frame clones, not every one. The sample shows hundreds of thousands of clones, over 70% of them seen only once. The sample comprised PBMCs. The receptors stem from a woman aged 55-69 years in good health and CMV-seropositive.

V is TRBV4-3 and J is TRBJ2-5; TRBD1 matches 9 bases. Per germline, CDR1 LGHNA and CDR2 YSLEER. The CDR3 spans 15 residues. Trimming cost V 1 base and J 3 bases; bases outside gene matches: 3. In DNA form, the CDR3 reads TGCGCCAGCAGCCAAGGACAGGGGGAGGAAGAGACCCAGTACTTC. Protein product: CASSQGQGEEETQYF.

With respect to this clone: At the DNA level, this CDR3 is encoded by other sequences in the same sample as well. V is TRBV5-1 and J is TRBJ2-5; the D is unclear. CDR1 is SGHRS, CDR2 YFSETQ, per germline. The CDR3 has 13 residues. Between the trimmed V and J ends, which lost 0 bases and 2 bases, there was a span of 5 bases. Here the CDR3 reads CASSLAQQETQYF. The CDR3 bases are TGCGCCAGCAGCTTGGCCCAACAAGAGACCCAGTACTTC.

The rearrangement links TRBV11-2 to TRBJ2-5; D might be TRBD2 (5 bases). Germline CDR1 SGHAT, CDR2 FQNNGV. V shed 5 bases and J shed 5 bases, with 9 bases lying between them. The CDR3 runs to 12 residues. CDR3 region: CASSPQRETQYF. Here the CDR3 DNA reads TGTGCCAGCAGCCCCCAGCGGGAGACCCAGTACTTC.

The CDR3 nucleotides are TGTGCCAGCAGTGAATCAAGGGGGTGGCTCACAGATACGCAGTATTTT. Protein product: CASSESRGWLTDTQYF. This chain joins TRBV6-1 and TRBJ2-3, with D tentatively TRBD1 (6 bases). Trimming pared 2 bases from V and 2 bases from J, leaving 14 bases between. Germline-derived CDR1 and CDR2 are MNHNS and SASEGT. The CDR3 is made up of 16 amino acids.

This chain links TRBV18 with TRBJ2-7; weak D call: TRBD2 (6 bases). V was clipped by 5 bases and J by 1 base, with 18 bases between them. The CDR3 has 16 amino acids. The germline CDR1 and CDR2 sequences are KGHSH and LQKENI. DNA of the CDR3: TGTGCCAGCTCAACGGCTCGGGGCGGGACTTCCTACGAGCAGTACTTC. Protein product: CASSTARGGTSYEQYF.

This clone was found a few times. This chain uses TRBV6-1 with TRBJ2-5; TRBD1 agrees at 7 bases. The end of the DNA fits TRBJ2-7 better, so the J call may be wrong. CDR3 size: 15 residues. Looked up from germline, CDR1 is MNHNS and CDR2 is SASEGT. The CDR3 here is CASSERGRGSYEQYF. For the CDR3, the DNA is TGTGCCAGCAGTGAAAGGGGGCGCGGTTCCTACGAGCAGTACTTC.

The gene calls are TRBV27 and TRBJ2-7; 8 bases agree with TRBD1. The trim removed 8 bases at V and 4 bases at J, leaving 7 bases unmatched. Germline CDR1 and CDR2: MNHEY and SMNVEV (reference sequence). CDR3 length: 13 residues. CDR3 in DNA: TGTGCCAGCGGCCGGGACAGGATATACGAGCAGTACTTC. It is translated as CASGRDRIYEQYF.

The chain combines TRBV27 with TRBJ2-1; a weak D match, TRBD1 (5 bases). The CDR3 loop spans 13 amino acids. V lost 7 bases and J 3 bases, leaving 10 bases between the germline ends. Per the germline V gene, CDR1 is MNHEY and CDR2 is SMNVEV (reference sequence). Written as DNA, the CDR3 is TGTGCCAGCAAGGGGTCCCTCTACAATGAGCAGTTCTTC. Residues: CASKGSLYNEQFF.

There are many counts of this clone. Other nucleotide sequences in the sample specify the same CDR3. The CDR3 bases are TGTGCCAGCAGCCAAAATAGGGGGGGCTCCTACGAGCAGTACTTC. It encodes CASSQNRGGSYEQYF. The rearrangement uses TRBV4-2 and TRBJ2-7; a possible D gene is TRBD2 (7 bases). The CDR3 runs to 15 residues. CDR1 LGHNA and CDR2 YNFKEQ come from the germline V gene. The V and J ends lost 2 bases and 0 bases respectively, with 11 bases between them.

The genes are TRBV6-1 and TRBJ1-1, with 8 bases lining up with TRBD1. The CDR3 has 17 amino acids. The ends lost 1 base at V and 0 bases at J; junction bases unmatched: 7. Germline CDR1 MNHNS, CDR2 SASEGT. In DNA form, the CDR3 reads TGTGCCAGCAGTGAAGTTTTCAGGGGGCCAGTGAACACTGAAGCTTTCTTT. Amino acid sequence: CASSEVFRGPVNTEAFF.

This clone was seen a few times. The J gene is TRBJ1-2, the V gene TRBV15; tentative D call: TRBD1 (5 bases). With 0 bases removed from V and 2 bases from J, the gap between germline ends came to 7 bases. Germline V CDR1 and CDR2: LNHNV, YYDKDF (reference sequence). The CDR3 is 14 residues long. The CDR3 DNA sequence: TGTGCCACCAGCAGAGAGGGGGGGAACTATGGCTACACCTTC. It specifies CATSREGGNYGYTF.

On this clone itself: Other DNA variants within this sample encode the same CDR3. The CDR3: CASSLPGQAYNEQFF. CDR3 DNA: TGTGCCAGCAGCTTACCGGGACAGGCCTACAATGAGCAGTTCTTC. This chain connects TRBV5-6 to TRBJ2-1; TRBD1 matches 8 bases. The V gene end was trimmed by 2 bases and the J gene end by 2 bases; junction bases not matched to a gene: 3. Germline V gene sequence: CDR1 SGHDT, CDR2 YYEEEE. The CDR3 runs 15 residues.

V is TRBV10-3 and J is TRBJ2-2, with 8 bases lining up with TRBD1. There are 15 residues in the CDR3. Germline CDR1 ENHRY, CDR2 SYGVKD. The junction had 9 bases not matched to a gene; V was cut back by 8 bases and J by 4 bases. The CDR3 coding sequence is TGTGCCATCTGGACAGGGTTTGAAGGCACCGGGGAGCTGTTTTTT. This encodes CAIWTGFEGTGELFF.

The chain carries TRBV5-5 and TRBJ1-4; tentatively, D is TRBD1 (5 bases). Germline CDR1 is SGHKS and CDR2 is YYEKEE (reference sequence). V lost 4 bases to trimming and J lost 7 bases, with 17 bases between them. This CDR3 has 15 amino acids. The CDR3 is CASSLTPGSGEKLFF. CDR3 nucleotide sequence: TGTGCCAGCAGCCTAACCCCAGGGTCGGGTGAAAAACTGTTTTTT.

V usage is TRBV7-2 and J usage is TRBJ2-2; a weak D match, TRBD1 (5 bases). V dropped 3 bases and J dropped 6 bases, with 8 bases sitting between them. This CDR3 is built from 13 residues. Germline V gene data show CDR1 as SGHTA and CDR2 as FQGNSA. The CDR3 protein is CASSLTAAGELFF. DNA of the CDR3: TGTGCCAGCAGCTTGACAGCTGCCGGGGAGCTGTTTTTT. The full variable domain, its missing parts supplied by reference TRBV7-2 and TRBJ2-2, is GAGVSQSPSNKVTEKGKDVELRCDPISGHTALYWYRQSLGQGLEFLIYFQGNSAPDKSGLPSDRFSAERTGGSVSTLTIQRTQQEDSAVYLCASSLTAAGELFFGEGSRLTVL.

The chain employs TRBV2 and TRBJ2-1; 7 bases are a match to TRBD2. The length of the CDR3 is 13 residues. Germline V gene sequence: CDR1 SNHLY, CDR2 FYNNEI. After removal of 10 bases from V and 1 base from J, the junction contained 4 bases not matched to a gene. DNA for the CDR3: TGTGCCAACCAGCGGGAATCCTACAATGAGCAGTTCTTC. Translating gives CANQRESYNEQFF.

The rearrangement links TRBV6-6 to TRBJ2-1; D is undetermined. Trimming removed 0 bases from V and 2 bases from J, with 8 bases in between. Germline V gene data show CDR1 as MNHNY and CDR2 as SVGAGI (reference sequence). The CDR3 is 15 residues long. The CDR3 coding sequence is TGTGCCAGCAGTTACTCTAAAAGCGCCTACAATGAGCAGTTCTTC. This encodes CASSYSKSAYNEQFF.

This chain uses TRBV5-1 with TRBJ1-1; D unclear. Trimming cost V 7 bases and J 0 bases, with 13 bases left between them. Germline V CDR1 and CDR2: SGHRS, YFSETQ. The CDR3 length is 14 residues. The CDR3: CASGDGNMNTEAFF. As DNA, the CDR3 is TGCGCCAGCGGAGACGGTAACATGAACACTGAAGCTTTCTTT.

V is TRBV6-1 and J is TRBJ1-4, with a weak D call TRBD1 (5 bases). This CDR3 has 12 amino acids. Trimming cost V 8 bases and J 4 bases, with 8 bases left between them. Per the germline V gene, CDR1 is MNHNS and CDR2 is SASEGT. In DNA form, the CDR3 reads TGTGCCAGCGGGGGGGGTAATGAAAAACTGTTTTTT. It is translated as CASGGGNEKLFF.

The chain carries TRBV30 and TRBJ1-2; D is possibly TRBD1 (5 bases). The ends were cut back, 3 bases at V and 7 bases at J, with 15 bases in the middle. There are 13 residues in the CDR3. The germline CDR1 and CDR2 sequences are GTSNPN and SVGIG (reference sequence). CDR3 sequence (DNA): TGTGCCTGGAGCCCAAAGCAGGGATCTGGCTACACCTTC. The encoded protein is CAWSPKQGSGYTF.

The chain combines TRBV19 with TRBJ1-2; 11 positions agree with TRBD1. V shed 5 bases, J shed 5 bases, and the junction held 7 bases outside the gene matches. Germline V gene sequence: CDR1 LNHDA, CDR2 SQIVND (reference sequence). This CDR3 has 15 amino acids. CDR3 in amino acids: CASSPRTGGGYGYTF. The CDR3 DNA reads TGTGCCAGTAGTCCCCGGACAGGGGGCGGGTATGGCTACACCTTC.

CDR3 in amino acids: CASSQPGGYNEQFF. The CDR3 DNA follows: TGTGCCAGCAGCCAACCCGGGGGCTACAATGAGCAGTTCTTC. V gene TRBV14 combines with J gene TRBJ2-1, with TRBD2 as a possible D gene (6 bases). This CDR3 comprises 14 residues. Trimming left V 2 bases short and J 3 bases short, with 8 bases between. CDR1 is SGHDN and CDR2 is FVKESK in the germline V gene. Combining the CDR3 with reference TRBV14 and TRBJ2-1 gives the whole variable domain EAGVTQFPSHSVIEKGQTVTLRCDPISGHDNLYWYRRVMGKEIKFLLHFVKESKQDESGMPNNRFLAERTGGTYSTLKVQPAELEDSGVYFCASSQPGGYNEQFFGPGTRLTVL.

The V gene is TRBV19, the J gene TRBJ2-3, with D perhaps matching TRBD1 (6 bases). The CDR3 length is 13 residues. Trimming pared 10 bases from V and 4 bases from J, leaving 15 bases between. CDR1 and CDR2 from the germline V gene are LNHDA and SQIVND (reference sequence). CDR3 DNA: TGTGCCAACCCAGGGGAATGGTCAGATACGCAGTATTTT. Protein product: CANPGEWSDTQYF.

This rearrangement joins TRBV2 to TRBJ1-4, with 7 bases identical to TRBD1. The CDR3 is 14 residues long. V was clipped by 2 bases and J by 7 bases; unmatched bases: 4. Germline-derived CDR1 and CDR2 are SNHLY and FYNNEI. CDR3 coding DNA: TGTGCCAGCAGTGAAAACAGGGGTGGTGAAAAACTGTTTTTT. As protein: CASSENRGGEKLFF.

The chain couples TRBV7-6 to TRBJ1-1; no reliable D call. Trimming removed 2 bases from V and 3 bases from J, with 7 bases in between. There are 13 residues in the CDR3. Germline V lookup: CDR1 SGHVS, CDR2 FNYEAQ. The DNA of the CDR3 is TGTGCCAGCAGCTTAAACAGTTACACTGAAGCTTTCTTT. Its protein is CASSLNSYTEAFF.

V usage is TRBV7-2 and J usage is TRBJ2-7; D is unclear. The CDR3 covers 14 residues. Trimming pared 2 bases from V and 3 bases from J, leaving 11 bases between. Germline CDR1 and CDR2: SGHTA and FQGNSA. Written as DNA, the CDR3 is TGTGCCAGCAGCTTATTTGCTACTAACTACGAGCAGTACTTC. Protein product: CASSLFATNYEQYF.

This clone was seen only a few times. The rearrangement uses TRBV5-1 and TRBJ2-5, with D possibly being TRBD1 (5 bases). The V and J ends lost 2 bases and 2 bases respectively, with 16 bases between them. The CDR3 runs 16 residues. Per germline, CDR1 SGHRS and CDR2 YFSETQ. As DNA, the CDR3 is TGCGCCAGCAGCTTAGGTTATGGGGCCCCTCAAGAGACCCAGTACTTC. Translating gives CASSLGYGAPQETQYF.

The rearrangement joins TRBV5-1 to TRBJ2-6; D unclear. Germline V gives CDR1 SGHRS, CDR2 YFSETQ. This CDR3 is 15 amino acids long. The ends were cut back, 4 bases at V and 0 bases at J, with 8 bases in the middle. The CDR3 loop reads CASSPGLSGANVLTF. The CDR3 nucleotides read TGCGCCAGCAGCCCTGGGCTCTCTGGGGCCAACGTCCTGACTTTC.

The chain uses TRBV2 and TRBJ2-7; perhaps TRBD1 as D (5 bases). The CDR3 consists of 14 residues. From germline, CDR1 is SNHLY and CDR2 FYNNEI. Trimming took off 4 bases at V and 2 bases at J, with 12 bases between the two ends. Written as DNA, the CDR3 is TGTGCCAGCAGTGGGGGCAGCCCGACCTACGAGCAGTACTTC. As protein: CASSGGSPTYEQYF.

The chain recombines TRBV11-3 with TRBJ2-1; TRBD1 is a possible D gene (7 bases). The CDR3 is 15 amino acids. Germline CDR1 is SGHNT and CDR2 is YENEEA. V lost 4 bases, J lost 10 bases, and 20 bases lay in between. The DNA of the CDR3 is TGTGCCAGCAGCTCAGGAGGGACAGCAAAGGGGGAGCAGTTCTTC. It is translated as CASSSGGTAKGEQFF.

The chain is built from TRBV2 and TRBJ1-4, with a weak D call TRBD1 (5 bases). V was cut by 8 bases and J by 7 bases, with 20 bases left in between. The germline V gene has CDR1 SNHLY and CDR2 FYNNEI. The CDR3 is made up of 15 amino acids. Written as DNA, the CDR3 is TGTGCCAGCGGGGGGAGGTGGCTCGCGGGTGAAAAACTGTTTTTT. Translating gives CASGGRWLAGEKLFF.

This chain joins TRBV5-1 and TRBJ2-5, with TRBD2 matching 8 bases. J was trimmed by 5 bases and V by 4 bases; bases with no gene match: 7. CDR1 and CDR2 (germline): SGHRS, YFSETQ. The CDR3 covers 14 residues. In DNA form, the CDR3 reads TGCGCCAGCAGCCCCGCGGGGGGCGCGGAGACCCAGTACTTC. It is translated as CASSPAGGAETQYF.